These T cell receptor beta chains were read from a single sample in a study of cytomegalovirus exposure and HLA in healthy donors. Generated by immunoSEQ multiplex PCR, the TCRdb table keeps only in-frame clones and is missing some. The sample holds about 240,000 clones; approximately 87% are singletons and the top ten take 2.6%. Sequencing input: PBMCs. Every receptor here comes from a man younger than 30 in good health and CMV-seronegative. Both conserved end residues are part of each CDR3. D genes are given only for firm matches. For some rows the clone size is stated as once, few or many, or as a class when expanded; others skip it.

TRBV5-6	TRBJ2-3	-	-	TGTGCCAGCAGCGTAGCTAGCACAGATACGCAGTATTTT	CASSVASTDTQYF
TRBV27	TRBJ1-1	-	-	TGTGCCAGCAGTTTCTCTCCTTGGAACACTGAAGCTTTCTTT	CASSFSPWNTEAFF
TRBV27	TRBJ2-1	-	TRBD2	TGTGCCAGCAGTTCCCTAGCGGGAGGGACTAACAATGAGCAGTTCTTC	CASSSLAGGTNNEQFF
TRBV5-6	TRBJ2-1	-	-	TGTGCCAGCAGCCCCGACGGCAGGGAAAGTGGAAATGAGCAGTTCTTC	CASSPDGRESGNEQFF
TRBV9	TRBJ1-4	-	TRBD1	TGTGCCAGCAGCGCCGGACAGGGAAATGAAAAACTGTTTTTT	CASSAGQGNEKLFF
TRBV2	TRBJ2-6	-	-	TGTGCCAGCAGCCCAGAGGGTGGGGCCAACGTCCTGACTTTC	CASSPEGGANVLTF
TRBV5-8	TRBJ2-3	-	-	TGTGCCAGCAGCTTGGCTCTTCTCACAGATACGCAGTATTTT	CASSLALLTDTQYF
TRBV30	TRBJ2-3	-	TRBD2	TGTGCCTGGGGCACGGGACTAGCGGGCGATACGCAGTATTTT	CAWGTGLAGDTQYF
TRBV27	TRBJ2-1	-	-	TGTGCCAGCACCTCGTCCGTCTACAATGAGCAGTTCTTC	CASTSSVYNEQFF
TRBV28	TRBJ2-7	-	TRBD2	TGTGCCAGCAGTGGGACTAGCGGGACCTACGAGCAGTACTTC	CASSGTSGTYEQYF
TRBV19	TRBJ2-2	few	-	TGTGCCTCCGGACACCTGAACACCGGGGAGCTGTTTTTT	CASGHLNTGELFF
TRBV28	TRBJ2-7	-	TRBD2	TGTGCCAGCACCACTATTGGGGGGGGCTCCTACGAGCAGTACTTC	CASTTIGGGSYEQYF
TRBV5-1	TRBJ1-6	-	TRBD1	TGCGCCAGCAGCTCGGGACAGGGGGCGCGGAATTCACCCCTCCACTTT	CASSSGQGARNSPLHF
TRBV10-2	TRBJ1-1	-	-	TGCGCCAGCAGCATCCTCCCCGGGACGGGGGGGGAAGCTTTCTTT	CASSILPGTGGEAFF
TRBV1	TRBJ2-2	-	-	TGCACCAGCAGCAACCGGGACTACCACCCTGGCAGGAACACCGGGGAGCTGTTTTTT	CTSSNRDYHPGRNTGELFF
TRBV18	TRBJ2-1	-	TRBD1	TGTGCCAGCTCACCATACAGGGGCGGGAATGAGCAGTTCTTC	CASSPYRGGNEQFF
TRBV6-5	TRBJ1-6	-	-	TGTGCCAGCACCGACCAGGGGCCTTGGAATTCACCCCTCCACTTT	CASTDQGPWNSPLHF
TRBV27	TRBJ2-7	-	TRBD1	TGTGCCAGCAGTCTCACCGGGACAGGGACTCGGGAGCAGTACTTC	CASSLTGTGTREQYF
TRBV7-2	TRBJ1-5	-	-	TGTGCCAGCAGCTTAGGTTTGGCAGATCAGCCCCAGCATTTT	CASSLGLADQPQHF
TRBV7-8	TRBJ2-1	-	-	TGTGCCAGCAGCTTAGTTTCGGGTACTGAGCAGTTCTTC	CASSLVSGTEQFF
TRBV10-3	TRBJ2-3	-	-	TGTGCCATCAGTGACGACAGAAGCACAGATACGCAGTATTTT	CAISDDRSTDTQYF
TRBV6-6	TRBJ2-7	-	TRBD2	TGTGCCAGCAGTTACACAGCGGGAGCGAGTTACGAGCAGTACTTC	CASSYTAGASYEQYF
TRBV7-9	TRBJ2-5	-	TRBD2	TGTGCCAGCAGCGTGATGGGAGGGATTCAAGAGACCCAGTACTTC	CASSVMGGIQETQYF
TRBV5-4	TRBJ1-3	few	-	TGTGCCAGCAGCTTGGTCGGCCGGGACACCATATATTTT	CASSLVGRDTIYF
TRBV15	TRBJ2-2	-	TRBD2	TGTGCCACCAGCAGAGTGGCTAGCGGGAGTTCGGGCACCGGGGAGCTGTTTTTT	CATSRVASGSSGTGELFF
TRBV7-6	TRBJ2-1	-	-	TGTGCCAGCAGCTTAGGGATCGGGGGTGCGGGGCGCGGTGAGCAGTTCTTC	CASSLGIGGAGRGEQFF
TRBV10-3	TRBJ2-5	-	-	TGTGCCATCGCTACGGGAGGGGACAGCCAAGAGACCCAGTACTTC	CAIATGGDSQETQYF
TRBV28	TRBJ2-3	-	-	TGTGCCAGCAGTTTCGGTCAGGGGTGGGCAGATACGCAGTATTTT	CASSFGQGWADTQYF
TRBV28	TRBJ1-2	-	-	TGTGCCAGCAGAGGACAGCCTAACCCATATGGCTACACCTTC	CASRGQPNPYGYTF
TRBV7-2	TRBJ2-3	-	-	TGTGCCAGCACCGGGAACTACACAGATACGCAGTATTTT	CASTGNYTDTQYF
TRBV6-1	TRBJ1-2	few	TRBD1	TGTGCCAGCAGTGACCTACAGGGGGCTGGGGACTATGGCTACACCTTC	CASSDLQGAGDYGYTF